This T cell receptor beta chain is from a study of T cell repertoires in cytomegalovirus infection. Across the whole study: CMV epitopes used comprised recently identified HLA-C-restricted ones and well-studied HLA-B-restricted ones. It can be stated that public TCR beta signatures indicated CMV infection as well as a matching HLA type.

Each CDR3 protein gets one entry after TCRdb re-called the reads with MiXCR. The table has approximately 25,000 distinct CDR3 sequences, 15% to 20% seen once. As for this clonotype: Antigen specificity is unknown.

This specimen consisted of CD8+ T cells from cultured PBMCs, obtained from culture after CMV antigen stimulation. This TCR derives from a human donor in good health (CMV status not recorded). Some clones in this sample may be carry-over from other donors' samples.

The CDR3 region has the DNA TGTGCCAGCAGCCAAGCTGGGATGAACACTGAAGCTTTCTTT. Amino acids: CASSQAGMNTEAFF. This chain connects TRBV14 to TRBJ1-1; no firm D call. Deletions cut 1 base from V and 0 bases from J, with 6 bases between. The CDR3 runs to 14 residues. The V gene's germline CDR1 is SGHDN and CDR2 FVKESK.